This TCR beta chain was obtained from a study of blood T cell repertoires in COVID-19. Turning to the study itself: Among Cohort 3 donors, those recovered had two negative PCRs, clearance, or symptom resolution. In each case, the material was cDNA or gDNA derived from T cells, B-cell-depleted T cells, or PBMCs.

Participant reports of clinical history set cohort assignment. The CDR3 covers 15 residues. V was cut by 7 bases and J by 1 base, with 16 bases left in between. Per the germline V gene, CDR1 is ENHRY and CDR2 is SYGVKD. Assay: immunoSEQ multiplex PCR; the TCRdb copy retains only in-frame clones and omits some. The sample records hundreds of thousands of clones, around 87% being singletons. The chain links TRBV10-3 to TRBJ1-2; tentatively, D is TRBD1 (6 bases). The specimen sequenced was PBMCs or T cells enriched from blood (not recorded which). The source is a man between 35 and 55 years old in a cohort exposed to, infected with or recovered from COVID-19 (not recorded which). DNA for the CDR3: TGTGCCATCATGGGTTTTACAGGGCGTAACTATGGCTACACCTTC. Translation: CAIMGFTGRNYGYTF.